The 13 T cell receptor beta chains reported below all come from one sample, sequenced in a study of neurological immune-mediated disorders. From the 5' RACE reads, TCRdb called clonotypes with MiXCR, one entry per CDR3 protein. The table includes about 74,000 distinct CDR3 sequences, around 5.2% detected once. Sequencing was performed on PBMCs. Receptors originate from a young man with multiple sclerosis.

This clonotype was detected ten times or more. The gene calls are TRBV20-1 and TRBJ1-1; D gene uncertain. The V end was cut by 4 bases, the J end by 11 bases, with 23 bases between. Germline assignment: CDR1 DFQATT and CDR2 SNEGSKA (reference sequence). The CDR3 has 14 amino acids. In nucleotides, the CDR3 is TGCAGTGCTACCGAAGATGTGGGTCCCGGGTTGGCTTTCTTT. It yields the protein CSATEDVGPGLAFF.

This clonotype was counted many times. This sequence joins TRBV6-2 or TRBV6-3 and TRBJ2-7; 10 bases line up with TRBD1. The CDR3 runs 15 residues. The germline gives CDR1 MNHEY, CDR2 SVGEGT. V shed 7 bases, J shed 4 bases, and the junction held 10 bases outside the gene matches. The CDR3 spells CASTRKGQGFYEQYF. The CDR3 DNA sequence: TGTGCCAGCACAAGGAAGGGACAGGGGTTTTACGAGCAGTACTTC.

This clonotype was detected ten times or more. CDR3 amino acids: CASSLGSIRDANEKLFF. CDR3 bases: TGTGCCAGCAGCTTAGGCTCGATCAGGGATGCTAATGAAAAACTGTTTTTT. The chain recombines TRBV7-2 with TRBJ1-4, with a possible D match to TRBD1 (5 bases). The CDR3 runs 17 residues. The germline V gene has CDR1 SGHTA and CDR2 FQGNSA. Trimming cost V 1 base and J 3 bases, with 15 bases left between them.

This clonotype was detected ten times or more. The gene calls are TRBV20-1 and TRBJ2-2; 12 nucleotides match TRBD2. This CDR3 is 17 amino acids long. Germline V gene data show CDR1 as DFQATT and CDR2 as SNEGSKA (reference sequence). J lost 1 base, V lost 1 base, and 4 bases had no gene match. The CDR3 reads CSARAWGLAGNTGELFF. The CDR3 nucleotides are TGCAGTGCTAGAGCCTGGGGACTAGCGGGGAACACCGGGGAGCTGTTTTTT.

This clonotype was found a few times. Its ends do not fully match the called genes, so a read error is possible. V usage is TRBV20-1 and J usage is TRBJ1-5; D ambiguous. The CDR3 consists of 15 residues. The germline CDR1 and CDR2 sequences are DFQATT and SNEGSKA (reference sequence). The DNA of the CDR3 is TGCAGTGCTAGAGATGCAGAGAGTCTCAATCAGCCCCAGAATTTT. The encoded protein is CSARDAESLNQPQNF.

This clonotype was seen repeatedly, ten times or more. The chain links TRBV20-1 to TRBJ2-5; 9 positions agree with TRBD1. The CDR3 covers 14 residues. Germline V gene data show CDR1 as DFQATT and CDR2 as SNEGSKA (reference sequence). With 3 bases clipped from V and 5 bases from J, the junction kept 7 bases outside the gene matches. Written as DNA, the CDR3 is TGCAGTGCTAGGAAGGGGACAGGGAGCGAGACCCAGTACTTC. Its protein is CSARKGTGSETQYF.

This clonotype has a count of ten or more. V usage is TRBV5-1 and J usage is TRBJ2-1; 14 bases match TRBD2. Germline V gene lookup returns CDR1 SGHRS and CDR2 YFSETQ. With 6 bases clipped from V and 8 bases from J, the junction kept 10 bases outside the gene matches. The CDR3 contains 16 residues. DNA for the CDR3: TGCGCCAGCACCCGACGGGGGACTAGCGGGAGCGATGAGCAGTTCTTC. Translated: CASTRRGTSGSDEQFF.

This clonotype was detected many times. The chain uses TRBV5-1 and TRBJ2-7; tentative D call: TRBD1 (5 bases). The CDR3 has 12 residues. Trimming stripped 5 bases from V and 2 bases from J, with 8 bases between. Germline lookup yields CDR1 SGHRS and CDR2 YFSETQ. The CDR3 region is CASSGAAYEQYF. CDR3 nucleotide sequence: TGCGCCAGCAGTGGGGCAGCCTACGAGCAGTACTTC.

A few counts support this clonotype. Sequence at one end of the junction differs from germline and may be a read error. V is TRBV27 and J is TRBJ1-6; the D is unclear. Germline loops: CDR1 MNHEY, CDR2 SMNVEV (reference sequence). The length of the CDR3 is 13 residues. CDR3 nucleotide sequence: TGTGCCAGCAGTTCCCCCCGGCGGTCACCCCTCAACTTT. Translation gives CASSSPRRSPLNF.

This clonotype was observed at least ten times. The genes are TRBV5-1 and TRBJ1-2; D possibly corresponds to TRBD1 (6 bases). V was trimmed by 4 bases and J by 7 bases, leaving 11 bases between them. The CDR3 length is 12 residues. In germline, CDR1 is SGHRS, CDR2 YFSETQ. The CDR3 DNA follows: TGCGCCAGCAGCCCCGACAGGAGTGGCTACACCTTC. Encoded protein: CASSPDRSGYTF.

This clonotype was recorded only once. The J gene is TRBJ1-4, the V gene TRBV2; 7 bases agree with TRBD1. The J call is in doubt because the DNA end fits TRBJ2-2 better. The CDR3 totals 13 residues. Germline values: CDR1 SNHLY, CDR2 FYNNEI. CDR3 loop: CASSYDRVGELFF. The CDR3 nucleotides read TGTGCCAGCAGTTATGACAGGGTAGGGGAGCTGTTTTTT.

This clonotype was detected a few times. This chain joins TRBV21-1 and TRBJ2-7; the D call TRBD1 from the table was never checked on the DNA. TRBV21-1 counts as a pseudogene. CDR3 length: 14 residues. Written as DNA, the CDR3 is TGTGCCAGCAGCAGATGTTGGGGGCCCTACGAGCAGTACTTC. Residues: CASSRCWGPYEQYF.

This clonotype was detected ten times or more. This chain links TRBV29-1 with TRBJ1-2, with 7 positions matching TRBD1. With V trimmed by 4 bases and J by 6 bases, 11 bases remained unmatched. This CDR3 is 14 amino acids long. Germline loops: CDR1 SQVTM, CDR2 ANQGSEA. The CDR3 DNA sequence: TGCAGCGTTGGATGGGACGACAGGGCGGATGGCTACACCTTC. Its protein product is CSVGWDDRADGYTF. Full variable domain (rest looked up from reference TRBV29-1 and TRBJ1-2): SAVISQKPSRDICQRGTSLTIQCQVDSQVTMMFWYRQQPGQSLTLIATANQGSEATYESGFVIDKFPISRPNLTFSTLTVSNMSPEDSSIYLCSVGWDDRADGYTFGSGTRLTVV.